Listed here are 10 T cell receptor beta chains from one sample, sequenced in a study of blood T cell repertoires in COVID-19. Data came from immunoSEQ multiplex PCR; TCRdb stores just in-frame clones and leaves some out. The table includes 260,000 or so clones, 82% detected once. Sequenced: peripheral blood. The source of these receptors is a woman in her 70s with acute or convalescent COVID-19.

This clone was recorded once. The genes are TRBV4-1 and TRBJ1-1; D unclear. From germline, CDR1 is MGHRA and CDR2 YSYEKL. Trimming took off 0 bases at V and 0 bases at J, with 8 bases between the two ends. The CDR3 extends over 15 amino acids. The CDR3 reads CASSQERAMNTEAFF. The CDR3 DNA follows: TGCGCCAGCAGCCAAGAGAGGGCAATGAACACTGAAGCTTTCTTT.

This clone was recorded once. Other DNA sequences within the sample encode an identical CDR3. The rearrangement joins TRBV5-1 to TRBJ2-7; the match to TRBD1 covers 7 bases. Germline V gives CDR1 SGHRS, CDR2 YFSETQ. J lost 3 bases, V lost 4 bases, and 4 bases had no gene match. This CDR3 has 13 residues. The CDR3 region is CASSPRQGYEQYF. Written as DNA, the CDR3 is TGCGCCAGCAGCCCCCGACAGGGCTACGAGCAGTACTTC.

The genes are TRBV7-2 and TRBJ1-2; 7 bases are shared with TRBD1. CDR1 is SGHTA and CDR2 is FQGNSA in the germline V gene. Trimming took 5 bases from V and 2 from J; bases not matched to a gene: 2. The length of the CDR3 is 13 residues. CDR3 bases: TGTGCCAGCAGCCGCAGGGGGAACTATGGCTACACCTTC. This gives the protein CASSRRGNYGYTF.

Only one count was recorded for this clone. This chain joins TRBV19 and TRBJ1-1; D not certain. V gave up 6 bases and J gave up 1 base, with 15 bases separating them. Germline lookup yields CDR1 LNHDA and CDR2 SQIVND (reference sequence). The CDR3 spans 15 residues. This chain's CDR3 is CASSLSGRANTEAFF. In DNA, the CDR3 is TGTGCCAGTAGCCTCTCGGGGAGGGCGAACACTGAAGCTTTCTTT.

The chain combines TRBV6-6 with TRBJ1-6; 7 bases match TRBD1. CDR1 MNHNY and CDR2 SVGAGI come from the germline V gene (reference sequence). After removal of 9 bases from V and 10 bases from J, the junction contained 6 bases not matched to a gene. The CDR3 is made up of 12 amino acids. The DNA of the CDR3 is TGTGCCAGTGGAGGGGGCGACTCACCCCTCCACTTT. It encodes CASGGGDSPLHF.

This chain links TRBV6-2 or TRBV6-3 with TRBJ2-2; 9 bases are shared with TRBD1. The junction had 8 bases not matched to a gene; V was cut back by 2 bases and J by 1 base. The length of the CDR3 is 18 residues. Germline assignment: CDR1 MNHEY and CDR2 SVGEGT. The CDR3 region has the DNA TGTGCCAGCAGTTACGGAGGACCGGGACAGGGGAACACCGGGGAGCTGTTTTTT. It is translated as CASSYGGPGQGNTGELFF.

The chain has TRBV20-1 and TRBJ1-5, with D perhaps matching TRBD1 (5 bases). Germline V gene data show CDR1 as DFQATT and CDR2 as SNEGSKA (reference sequence). This CDR3 region has 13 residues. Between the trimmed V and J ends, which lost 3 bases and 7 bases, there was a span of 13 bases. Here the CDR3 reads CSASGQGGQPQHF. CDR3 sequence (DNA): TGCAGTGCTAGTGGGCAGGGTGGACAGCCCCAGCATTTT.

CDR3 DNA: TGCGCCAGCAGCTTGGGATTGGGACAGGGCACCACTGAAGCTTTCTTT. The encoded protein is CASSLGLGQGTTEAFF. V gene TRBV5-1 combines with J gene TRBJ1-1, with 9 bases lining up with TRBD1. Germline assignment: CDR1 SGHRS and CDR2 YFSETQ. This CDR3 spans 16 amino acids. J gave up 4 bases and V 0 bases, and 7 bases lay outside the gene matches.

This chain connects TRBV6-6 to TRBJ1-6, with 9 bases matching TRBD1. V shed 5 bases and J 0 bases; nucleotides not matched to a gene: 5. This CDR3 comprises 17 residues. Per the germline V gene, CDR1 is MNHNY and CDR2 is SVGAGI (reference sequence). The CDR3 sequence is CASSPGTGSSYNSPLHF. In DNA, the CDR3 is TGTGCCAGCAGTCCCGGGACAGGGAGCTCCTATAATTCACCCCTCCACTTT.

The rearrangement links TRBV19 to TRBJ1-4; tentative D call: TRBD1 (6 bases). The V gene's germline CDR1 is LNHDA and CDR2 SQIVND (reference sequence). V was trimmed by 5 bases and J by 7 bases, leaving 11 bases between them. The CDR3 has 13 amino acids. The CDR3 sequence is CASSEGGGEKLFF. The DNA of the CDR3 is TGTGCCAGTAGTGAAGGGGGGGGTGAAAAACTGTTTTTT.